The present entry profiles one T cell receptor beta chain with its context. The sample originates from a study of control samples from healthy donors and cancer patients. CDR1 is LNHDA and CDR2 is SQIVND in the germline V gene (reference sequence). Trimming left V 5 bases short and J 1 base short, with 21 bases between. The CDR3 has 17 residues. The protocol was immunoSEQ multiplex PCR, while the TCRdb copy is restricted to in-frame clones and leaves out a portion. The table lists some 140,000 clones, 94% of them singletons. Sample: blood. The source is a man aged 40-49 years in good health. The chain is built from TRBV19 and TRBJ2-7; D possibly corresponds to TRBD1 (5 bases). The CDR3 sequence: CASSPPPSPQGSYEQYF. CDR3 DNA: TGTGCCAGTAGTCCCCCGCCCAGCCCCCAGGGATCCTACGAGCAGTACTTC. The variable domain in full, completed from reference TRBV19 and TRBJ2-7, reads DGGITQSPKYLFRKEGQNVTLSCEQNLNHDAMYWYRQDPGQGLRLIYYSQIVNDFQKGDIAEGYSVSREKKESFPLTVTSAQKNPTAFYLCASSPPPSPQGSYEQYFGPGTRLTVT.